Listed here is a single T cell receptor beta chain. This entry belongs to a study of blood T cell repertoires in COVID-19. Study-wide context: The United States, Italy and Spain were the sources of the acute and convalescent COVID-19 samples. The cDNA or gDNA used as material had been derived from T cells, B-cell-depleted T cells, or PBMCs.

Produced via immunoSEQ multiplex PCR; TCRdb's table is partial and in-frame only. The sample consists of about 29,000 clones, 89% of them appearing once. Sequencing used peripheral blood. This TCR was sampled from a human donor in a cohort sampled during active COVID-19.

The CDR3, as DNA: TGCGCCAGCAGCTTGGGGCGGAATAATGAGCAGTTCTTC. Translated, it gives CASSLGRNNEQFF. This chain connects TRBV5-1 to TRBJ2-1, with D unresolved. V was pared by 0 bases and J by 7 bases, with 8 bases between. Germline V gene lookup returns CDR1 SGHRS and CDR2 YFSETQ. The CDR3 has 13 amino acids.